This TCR beta chain was observed in a study of response to subunit inactivated influenza vaccine. This clonotype was seen a handful of times. Germline V gives CDR1 MNHEY, CDR2 SMNVEV (reference sequence). The CDR3 covers 15 residues. V was clipped by 2 bases and J by 6 bases, with 13 bases between them. TCRdb re-derived calls from the RT-PCR reads in MiXCR, one entry per CDR3 protein. Of more than 550,000 distinct CDR3 sequences listed, about an eighth are singletons. Source: PBMCs from blood, taken on the day of vaccination. The TCR was taken from a man aged 45 to 65 who received an inactivated influenza vaccine. The chain links TRBV27 to TRBJ1-4; tentative D call: TRBD1 (5 bases). CDR3 loop: CASSLGPGIDEKLFF. In nucleotides, the CDR3 is TGTGCCAGCAGTTTAGGGCCAGGGATAGATGAAAAACTGTTTTTT.